Below, 27 T cell receptor beta chains from the same sample are listed, as sequenced in a study of blood T cell repertoires in COVID-19. Produced via immunoSEQ multiplex PCR; TCRdb's table is partial and in-frame only. The sample has some 180,000 clones, about 80% seen once. Sequences were obtained from peripheral blood. The source is a man aged 60-69 years with acute or convalescent COVID-19.

The chain couples TRBV27 to TRBJ2-2, with a possible D match to TRBD1 (5 bases). V shed 3 bases and J shed 2 bases, with 16 bases lying between them. From germline, CDR1 is MNHEY and CDR2 SMNVEV (reference sequence). The CDR3 contains 17 residues. The CDR3 region is CASSLSLGALNTGELFF. The CDR3 DNA reads TGTGCCAGCAGTTTGAGTTTAGGGGCCCTTAACACCGGGGAGCTGTTTTTT.

This chain links TRBV13 with TRBJ2-7; TRBD2 agrees at 9 bases. V gave up 0 bases and J gave up 4 bases; unmatched junction bases: 7. This CDR3 contains 16 residues. Germline V gene data show CDR1 as PRHDT and CDR2 as FYEKMQ (reference sequence). As DNA, the CDR3 is TGTGCCAGCAGCTTAGGGGGTCTAGCGGGAATGTACGAGCAGTACTTC. Translation gives CASSLGGLAGMYEQYF.

The V call is TRBV28, the J call TRBJ2-7; D unclear. The ends were cut back, 2 bases at V and 3 bases at J, with 8 bases in the middle. The CDR3 spans 13 residues. Germline V gene lookup returns CDR1 MDHEN and CDR2 SYDVKM. The CDR3 DNA reads TGTGCCAGCAGTTTAGGTAGTTTCTACGAGCAGTACTTC. Amino acid sequence: CASSLGSFYEQYF.

The chain uses TRBV7-2 and TRBJ2-5, with TRBD2 matching 7 bases. V lost 1 base, J lost 5 bases, and 4 bases stayed unmatched. The CDR3 is 14 residues long. Germline V gene lookup returns CDR1 SGHTA and CDR2 FQGNSA. CDR3: CASSLGGRVETQYF. DNA of the CDR3: TGTGCCAGCAGCTTAGGAGGGAGGGTGGAGACCCAGTACTTC.

V usage is TRBV6-2 or TRBV6-3 and J usage is TRBJ2-1; 9 bases match TRBD2. The CDR3 runs 15 residues. Germline V gene lookup returns CDR1 MNHEY and CDR2 SVGEGT. V shed 0 bases, J shed 4 bases, and the junction held 1 base outside the gene matches. DNA for the CDR3: TGTGCCAGCAGTTACTCGGGACTAGCATACAATGAGCAGTTCTTC. Amino acid sequence: CASSYSGLAYNEQFF.

The chain recombines TRBV11-2 with TRBJ1-4; weak D call: TRBD1 (5 bases). CDR3 size: 14 residues. The V end was cut by 7 bases, the J end by 4 bases, with 13 bases between. CDR1 and CDR2 from the germline V gene are SGHAT and FQNNGV. The CDR3 spells CASTLDRHNEKLFF. The CDR3 nucleotides read TGTGCCAGCACCCTAGACAGACATAATGAAAAACTGTTTTTT. The whole variable domain, remainder taken from reference TRBV11-2 and TRBJ1-4, is EAGVAQSPRYKIIEKRQSVAFWCNPISGHATLYWYQQILGQGPKLLIQFQNNGVVDDSQLPKDRFSAERLKGVDSTLKIQPAKLEDSAVYLCASTLDRHNEKLFFGSGTQLSVL.

The rearrangement uses TRBV24-1 and TRBJ2-7; possible D gene TRBD1, 5 bases. The CDR3 runs 15 residues. The germline V and J ends were trimmed by 2 bases and 6 bases, with 16 bases remaining between them. Germline V gene lookup returns CDR1 KGHDR and CDR2 SFDVKD. The CDR3 DNA is TGTGCCACCAGTGATTCCCCCTCTACAGGCGTCGAGCAGTACTTC. This gives the protein CATSDSPSTGVEQYF.

The chain links TRBV18 to TRBJ1-5; weak D call: TRBD1 (5 bases). Trimming took off 2 bases at V and 7 bases at J, with 15 bases between the two ends. Germline CDR1 KGHSH, CDR2 LQKENI. CDR3 length: 15 amino acids. The CDR3 reads CASSPSQGGQQPQHF. The CDR3 DNA sequence: TGTGCCAGCTCACCAAGTCAGGGTGGGCAACAGCCCCAGCATTTT.

The rearrangement joins TRBV7-2 to TRBJ1-6, with 8 bases lining up with TRBD1. Looked up from germline, CDR1 is SGHTA and CDR2 is FQGNSA. There are 15 residues in the CDR3. The junction had 5 bases not matched to a gene; V was cut back by 3 bases and J by 7 bases. The DNA of the CDR3 is TGTGCCAGCAGCTTTTGGACAGGGCACAATTCACCCCTCCACTTT. Its translation is CASSFWTGHNSPLHF.

J is TRBJ2-7 and V is TRBV6-5; 10 bases are shared with TRBD2. Germline V gene data show CDR1 as MNHEY and CDR2 as SVGAGI. CDR3 size: 14 residues. After removal of 7 bases from V and 1 base from J, the junction contained 4 bases not matched to a gene. This CDR3 is CASKIAGGSYEQYF. Here the CDR3 DNA reads TGTGCCAGCAAGATAGCGGGAGGATCCTACGAGCAGTACTTC.

The chain has TRBV9 and TRBJ2-3, with a tentative D call TRBD2 (7 bases). CDR1 is SGDLS, CDR2 YYNGEE, per germline. The V end lost 2 bases, the J end lost 4 bases, and 17 bases lay between the germline ends. The CDR3 runs to 16 residues. CDR3 bases: TGTGCCAGCAGCGTCATGGAGGGGGGGCCGTCAGATACGCAGTATTTT. Amino acids: CASSVMEGGPSDTQYF.

The chain employs TRBV24-1 and TRBJ2-1; tentatively, D is TRBD2 (6 bases). Germline lookup yields CDR1 KGHDR and CDR2 SFDVKD. The CDR3 runs to 18 residues. The germline V and J ends were trimmed by 4 bases and 2 bases, with 20 bases remaining between them. The CDR3 DNA reads as TGTGCCACCAGTGACAAACCCTCGGCGGGATTCACCTACAATGAGCAGTTCTTC. Residues: CATSDKPSAGFTYNEQFF.

The V and J genes are TRBV6-4 and TRBJ1-4; D might be TRBD1 (6 bases). The germline V gene has CDR1 MRHNA and CDR2 SNTAGT. The length of the CDR3 is 15 residues. V was shortened by 4 bases and J by 4 bases, with 13 bases between the two germline ends. CDR3 sequence reads: CASSASGALNEKLFF. DNA for the CDR3: TGTGCCAGCAGTGCATCAGGGGCGCTTAATGAAAAACTGTTTTTT.

This chain links TRBV5-4 with TRBJ2-1; tentative D call: TRBD1 (6 bases). CDR1 is SGHNT, CDR2 YYREEE, per germline (reference sequence). Trimming removed 2 bases at V and 5 bases at J, with 20 bases between. This CDR3 is 17 amino acids long. The CDR3 sequence: CASSFLTIISGDNEQFF. DNA of the CDR3: TGTGCCAGCAGCTTCCTTACGATAATATCAGGGGACAATGAGCAGTTCTTC. Full variable domain (outside the CDR3, taken from reference TRBV5-4 and TRBJ2-1): ETGVTQSPTHLIKTRGQQVTLRCSSQSGHNTVSWYQQALGQGPQFIFQYYREEENGRGNFPPRFSGLQFPNYSSELNVNALELDDSALYLCASSFLTIISGDNEQFFGPGTRLTVL.

This clone occurred once. The chain is built from TRBV5-4 and TRBJ2-1; 7 positions match TRBD2. Germline CDR1 reads SGHNT; CDR2 reads YYREEE (reference sequence). The CDR3 totals 15 residues. Trimming removed 2 bases from V and 6 bases from J; junction bases left unmatched: 8. Here the CDR3 reads CASSFMGEGRNEQFF. Written as DNA, the CDR3 is TGTGCCAGCAGCTTTATGGGGGAGGGCCGCAATGAGCAGTTCTTC.

The chain carries TRBV4-1 and TRBJ1-1, with D unresolved. V lost 0 bases, J lost 1 base, and 9 bases lay in between. Germline CDR1 and CDR2: MGHRA and YSYEKL. The CDR3 length is 15 residues. CDR3 region: CASSQDSYGNTEAFF. The CDR3 region has the DNA TGCGCCAGCAGCCAAGATTCCTACGGGAACACTGAAGCTTTCTTT.

This clone was seen more than once but under ten times. The gene calls are TRBV30 and TRBJ2-7, with TRBD2 identical over 14 bases. Germline V gene lookup returns CDR1 GTSNPN and CDR2 SVGIG (reference sequence). The CDR3 spans 24 residues. Germline trimming cut 1 base from V and 3 bases from J; bases unmatched to any gene: 29. Written as DNA, the CDR3 is TGTGCCTGGAGTGCTGACCTCCGGGACAGGGGGACTAGCGGGAGACAAGCGGAGGACTACGAGCAGTACTTC. It codes for CAWSADLRDRGTSGRQAEDYEQYF.

This clone was detected once. This chain uses TRBV5-1 with TRBJ2-2; D might be TRBD1 (6 bases). Trimming removed 5 bases at V and 0 bases at J, with 11 bases between. The CDR3 is 15 amino acids. CDR1 is SGHRS, CDR2 YFSETQ, per germline. The CDR3 coding sequence is TGCGCCAGCAGTTTAGGACAGTCGAACACCGGGGAGCTGTTTTTT. Its protein product is CASSLGQSNTGELFF.

This chain links TRBV2 with TRBJ2-7, with 7 bases matching TRBD2. The CDR3 spans 15 residues. CDR1 is SNHLY and CDR2 is FYNNEI in the germline V gene. Trimming removed 8 bases from V and 2 bases from J; junction bases left unmatched: 12. The CDR3 nucleotides read TGTGCCAGCCAAAGGGCTAGCGGATCTCCCTACGAGCAGTACTTC. This gives the protein CASQRASGSPYEQYF.

The rearrangement links TRBV10-3 to TRBJ2-3; 10 nucleotides line up with TRBD2. The length of the CDR3 is 14 residues. Germline CDR1 and CDR2: ENHRY and SYGVKD. J lost 5 bases, V lost 4 bases, and 3 bases had no gene match. The CDR3 is CAISASGSGDTQYF. CDR3 nucleotide sequence: TGTGCCATCAGTGCTAGCGGGAGTGGAGATACGCAGTATTTT.

The chain links TRBV5-6 to TRBJ2-5; D uncertain. V lost 0 bases to trimming and J lost 2 bases, with 8 bases between them. Looked up from germline, CDR1 is SGHDT and CDR2 is YYEEEE. The CDR3 length is 14 residues. The CDR3 bases are TGTGCCAGCAGCTTGGTAGCTTCTCAAGAGACCCAGTACTTC. Translated: CASSLVASQETQYF.

The V gene is TRBV6-2 or TRBV6-3, the J gene TRBJ2-7; unclear D gene. The CDR3 length is 12 residues. Germline CDR1 is MNHEY and CDR2 is SVGEGT. The ends were cut back, 2 bases at V and 9 bases at J, with 11 bases in the middle. The CDR3 DNA reads as TGTGCCAGCAGTTACCAACAGAGACGGCAGTACTTC. Its protein product is CASSYQQRRQYF.

The chain combines TRBV25-1 with TRBJ1-1; TRBD1 might be the D (5 bases). Trimming removed 5 bases at V and 4 bases at J, with 14 bases between. The CDR3 has 14 amino acids. CDR1 and CDR2 from the germline V gene are MGHDK and SYGVNS. CDR3 region: CASSTAGRGTEAFF. The CDR3 DNA follows: TGTGCCAGCAGTACAGCGGGAAGGGGCACTGAAGCTTTCTTT. The variable domain in full, completed from reference TRBV25-1 and TRBJ1-1, reads EADIYQTPRYLVIGTGKKITLECSQTMGHDKMYWYQQDPGMELHLIHYSYGVNSTEKGDLSSESTVSRIRTEHFPLTLESARPSHTSQYLCASSTAGRGTEAFFGQGTRLTVV.

The chain is built from TRBV11-2 and TRBJ1-5; no reliable D call. In germline, CDR1 is SGHAT, CDR2 FQNNGV. V was pared by 2 bases and J by 4 bases, with 6 bases between. The CDR3 covers 13 residues. CDR3 sequence (DNA): TGTGCCAGCAGCTTAACGACTAATCAGCCCCAGCATTTT. Its translation is CASSLTTNQPQHF. The full variable domain, in which reference TRBV11-2 and TRBJ1-5 provide the parts outside the CDR3, is EAGVAQSPRYKIIEKRQSVAFWCNPISGHATLYWYQQILGQGPKLLIQFQNNGVVDDSQLPKDRFSAERLKGVDSTLKIQPAKLEDSAVYLCASSLTTNQPQHFGDGTRLSIL.

The CDR3 nucleotides read TGTGCCAGCAGCCCCAGGGACACCTCTAATCAGCCCCAGCATTTT. Residues: CASSPRDTSNQPQHF. The chain joins TRBV3-1 (or the pseudogene TRBV3-2) to TRBJ1-5; D might be TRBD1 (6 bases). Trimming left V 4 bases short and J 4 bases short, with 14 bases between. Germline V gene data show CDR1 as LGHDT and CDR2 as YNNKEL (reference sequence). The CDR3 is 15 amino acids.

V usage is TRBV30 and J usage is TRBJ2-5, with 7 bases aligning to TRBD1. The CDR3 runs to 12 residues. Germline assignment: CDR1 GTSNPN and CDR2 SVGIG (reference sequence). Trimming removed 6 bases from V and 4 bases from J; junction bases left unmatched: 5. The CDR3 loop is CACKGARETQYF. CDR3 DNA sequence: TGTGCCTGTAAGGGGGCGCGAGAGACCCAGTACTTC.

The V gene is TRBV5-1, the J gene TRBJ1-3; 7 nucleotides agree with TRBD1. Germline trimming cut 4 bases from V and 0 bases from J; bases unmatched to any gene: 10. The germline gives CDR1 SGHRS, CDR2 YFSETQ. The CDR3 consists of 17 residues. The chain's CDR3 is CASSPKTGSFSGNTIYF. CDR3 nucleotide sequence: TGCGCCAGCAGCCCTAAGACAGGGTCCTTCTCTGGAAACACCATATATTTT. Full variable domain (outside the CDR3, taken from reference TRBV5-1 and TRBJ1-3): KAGVTQTPRYLIKTRGQQVTLSCSPISGHRSVSWYQQTPGQGLQFLFEYFSETQRNKGNFPGRFSGRQFSNSRSEMNVSTLELGDSALYLCASSPKTGSFSGNTIYFGEGSWLTVV.